These T cell receptor beta chains were read from a single sample in a study of blood T cell repertoires in COVID-19. Measured with immunoSEQ multiplex PCR; TCRdb has only the in-frame clones, and not every one. The data contain fewer than 500,000 clones, roughly 90% of them singletons. Sequencing was performed on PBMCs or T cells enriched from blood (not recorded which). The receptor set was obtained from a young woman with acute COVID-19. CDR3s include the opening cysteine and the closing phenylalanine or tryptophan. Each record gives: V gene, J gene, clone size, D gene, CDR3 DNA, CDR3 protein. A D gene is named only where the DNA matches it firmly. Expanded clones get a size class; other rows say once, few or many, or leave the size out.

v_call: TRBV10-3
j_call: TRBJ2-1
clone_size: once
d_call: TRBD1
cdr3_nt: TGTGCCACACAGAGCCGGGACAGCGGATTGGATGAGCAGTTCTTC
cdr3_aa: CATQSRDSGLDEQFF

v_call: TRBV5-1
j_call: TRBJ2-7
clone_size: .
d_call: TRBD2
cdr3_nt: TGCGCCAGCAGCTTGGACTATAGCGGGGGGGCATACGAGCAGTACTTC
cdr3_aa: CASSLDYSGGAYEQYF

v_call: TRBV29-1
j_call: TRBJ1-1
clone_size: .
d_call: TRBD1
cdr3_nt: TGCAGCGCCGGCTGGGGACAGCCCAACACTGAAGCTTTCTTT
cdr3_aa: CSAGWGQPNTEAFF

v_call: TRBV12-3/TRBV12-4
j_call: TRBJ2-2
clone_size: .
d_call: TRBD2
cdr3_nt: TGTGCCAGCGGGGGGGGAGTCGGGGAGCTGTTTTTT
cdr3_aa: CASGGGVGELFF

v_call: TRBV5-1
j_call: TRBJ1-6
clone_size: .
d_call: TRBD1
cdr3_nt: TGCGCCAGCAGCCCGGGACAGGGTTCACCCCTCCACTTT
cdr3_aa: CASSPGQGSPLHF

v_call: TRBV7-2
j_call: TRBJ2-2
clone_size: .
d_call: TRBD2
cdr3_nt: TGTGCCAGCAGCGTGGGACTAGCGGGGGGGCCGGGCACCGGGGAGCTGTTTTTT
cdr3_aa: CASSVGLAGGPGTGELFF

v_call: TRBV21-1
j_call: TRBJ2-3
clone_size: .
d_call: .
cdr3_nt: TGTGCCAGCAGCAAGGGGACAGGGGCAAGTTATTTGATCACAGATACGCAGTATTTT
cdr3_aa: CASSKGTGASYLITDTQYF

v_call: TRBV6-1
j_call: TRBJ1-1
clone_size: few
d_call: TRBD1
cdr3_nt: TGTGCCAGCAGTAAAGCCCCGGGACAGGGTGGTTTGAACACTGAAGCTTTCTTT
cdr3_aa: CASSKAPGQGGLNTEAFF

v_call: TRBV5-8
j_call: TRBJ1-1
clone_size: .
d_call: .
cdr3_nt: TGTGCCAGCAGACTGACAGGCCTGGTTCAAATCTCTGAAGCTTTCTTT
cdr3_aa: CASRLTGLVQISEAFF

v_call: TRBV10-3
j_call: TRBJ2-3
clone_size: .
d_call: TRBD2
cdr3_nt: TGTGCCATCAGTGCCCTAGCGGGAGCCACAGATACGCAGTATTTT
cdr3_aa: CAISALAGATDTQYF

v_call: TRBV2
j_call: TRBJ1-2
clone_size: few
d_call: .
cdr3_nt: TGTGCCAGCAGTGAGAGGGCCCCCTATGGCTACACCTTC
cdr3_aa: CASSERAPYGYTF

v_call: TRBV6-2/TRBV6-3
j_call: TRBJ1-4
clone_size: .
d_call: .
cdr3_nt: TGTGCCAGCAGTTACCGGGGAACAACTAATGAAAAACTGTTTTTT
cdr3_aa: CASSYRGTTNEKLFF

v_call: TRBV7-9
j_call: TRBJ1-4
clone_size: .
d_call: TRBD1
cdr3_nt: TGTGCCAGCAGTCCAGGACAGGGGGAGGAAAAACTGTTTTTT
cdr3_aa: CASSPGQGEEKLFF

v_call: TRBV7-3
j_call: TRBJ2-3
clone_size: .
d_call: .
cdr3_nt: TGTGCCAGCAGCTCCCTCGGACAGATTACAGATACGCAGTATTTT
cdr3_aa: CASSSLGQITDTQYF

v_call: TRBV10-3
j_call: TRBJ2-7
clone_size: .
d_call: TRBD2
cdr3_nt: TGTGCCATCAGGGGGGGCGGGGGGGCCTACGAGCAGTACTTC
cdr3_aa: CAIRGGGGAYEQYF

v_call: TRBV5-1
j_call: TRBJ1-3
clone_size: .
d_call: TRBD1
cdr3_nt: TGCGCCAGCAGCCAGGGACAGGGGGCAGGAGAGGCTGGAAACACCATATATTTT
cdr3_aa: CASSQGQGAGEAGNTIYF

v_call: TRBV2
j_call: TRBJ1-4
clone_size: .
d_call: .
cdr3_nt: TGTGCCAGAGCAGGGGCCGGCTCGGAAAAACTGTTTTTT
cdr3_aa: CARAGAGSEKLFF

v_call: TRBV7-9
j_call: TRBJ1-5
clone_size: .
d_call: .
cdr3_nt: TGTGCCAGCAGCCACGGTATGGGAGGCAATCAGCCCCAGCATTTT
cdr3_aa: CASSHGMGGNQPQHF

v_call: TRBV2
j_call: TRBJ1-6
clone_size: many
d_call: TRBD1
cdr3_nt: TGTGCCAGCAGTGAACACGTCTCAGGGGGTACGGATTCACCCCTCCACTTT
cdr3_aa: CASSEHVSGGTDSPLHF

v_call: TRBV5-1
j_call: TRBJ2-1
clone_size: .
d_call: .
cdr3_nt: TGCGCCAGCAGCGAACAGGGCGGCCCCTACAATGAGCAGTTCTTC
cdr3_aa: CASSEQGGPYNEQFF

v_call: TRBV7-2
j_call: TRBJ2-1
clone_size: .
d_call: .
cdr3_nt: TGTGCCAGCAGCTCACTGGGGCTGCCGCGAGCCTCCTACAATGAGCAGTTCTTC
cdr3_aa: CASSSLGLPRASYNEQFF

v_call: TRBV7-2
j_call: TRBJ2-5
clone_size: .
d_call: .
cdr3_nt: TGTGCCAGCAGCTATATAGTGTACCAAGAGACCCAGTACTTC
cdr3_aa: CASSYIVYQETQYF

v_call: TRBV6-5
j_call: TRBJ1-5
clone_size: .
d_call: TRBD1
cdr3_nt: TGTGCCAGCCACCCTTGGACAGGGGGCGTTCAGCCCCAGCATTTT
cdr3_aa: CASHPWTGGVQPQHF

v_call: TRBV18
j_call: TRBJ2-1
clone_size: .
d_call: .
cdr3_nt: TGTGCCAGCTCACCTACAACCTACAATGAGCAGTTCTTC
cdr3_aa: CASSPTTYNEQFF

v_call: TRBV7-9
j_call: TRBJ1-3
clone_size: .
d_call: .
cdr3_nt: TGTGCCAGCAGCTCACAGTCTCTCTCTGGAAACACCATATATTTT
cdr3_aa: CASSSQSLSGNTIYF

v_call: TRBV29-1
j_call: TRBJ1-2
clone_size: .
d_call: .
cdr3_nt: TGCAGCAGTGAGGAGAACTATGGCTACACCTTC
cdr3_aa: CSSEENYGYTF

v_call: TRBV7-9
j_call: TRBJ2-5
clone_size: .
d_call: .
cdr3_nt: TGTGCCAGCAGCAGCAGATGGATTAGGGGAGAGACCCAGTACTTC
cdr3_aa: CASSSRWIRGETQYF

v_call: TRBV7-6
j_call: TRBJ2-6
clone_size: once
d_call: .
cdr3_nt: TGTGCCAGCACCGCGGGCCGGGAGACCGGGGCCAACGTCCTGACTTTC
cdr3_aa: CASTAGRETGANVLTF

v_call: TRBV4-1
j_call: TRBJ1-5
clone_size: once
d_call: .
cdr3_nt: TGCGCCAGCAGCCAAGATGGCAGGGCCCAGCCCCAGCATTTT
cdr3_aa: CASSQDGRAQPQHF

v_call: TRBV10-3
j_call: TRBJ1-2
clone_size: .
d_call: .
cdr3_nt: TGTGCCATCAGCCCAGTCCCCGGGGGAGGTAGCTATGGCTACACCTTC
cdr3_aa: CAISPVPGGGSYGYTF

v_call: TRBV10-2
j_call: TRBJ1-5
clone_size: .
d_call: .
cdr3_nt: TGCGCCAGCAGTGAGGACAGTCATCAGCCCCAGCATTTT
cdr3_aa: CASSEDSHQPQHF

v_call: TRBV10-2
j_call: TRBJ2-5
clone_size: .
d_call: .
cdr3_nt: TGCGCCAGCAGTGAGGGGGCTACCCATTTATACTTC
cdr3_aa: CASSEGATHLYF

v_call: TRBV7-3
j_call: TRBJ2-2
clone_size: .
d_call: .
cdr3_nt: TGTGCCAGCAGCTCCCAGGCGAACACCGGGGAGCTGTTTTTT
cdr3_aa: CASSSQANTGELFF

v_call: TRBV5-6
j_call: TRBJ1-2
clone_size: .
d_call: .
cdr3_nt: TGTGCCAGCCAAGGGGGATTATTCGACTATGGCTACACCTTC
cdr3_aa: CASQGGLFDYGYTF

v_call: TRBV24-1
j_call: TRBJ1-1
clone_size: .
d_call: TRBD1
cdr3_nt: TGTGCCACCAGCCAGGGGGCGGGCACTGAAGCTTTCTTT
cdr3_aa: CATSQGAGTEAFF

v_call: TRBV7-2
j_call: TRBJ2-3
clone_size: .
d_call: .
cdr3_nt: TGTGCCAGCAGCCACGGACGCGGGGGCCTCACAGATACGCAGTATTTT
cdr3_aa: CASSHGRGGLTDTQYF

v_call: TRBV7-9
j_call: TRBJ1-2
clone_size: many
d_call: .
cdr3_nt: TGTGCCAGCAGCTTGAATACTGGTGGCTACACCTTC
cdr3_aa: CASSLNTGGYTF

v_call: TRBV5-1
j_call: TRBJ1-3
clone_size: .
d_call: TRBD1
cdr3_nt: TGCGCCAGCAGCTTGACGACAGGGGGTATTGCTGGAAACACCATATATTTT
cdr3_aa: CASSLTTGGIAGNTIYF

v_call: TRBV12-5
j_call: TRBJ1-2
clone_size: .
d_call: TRBD1
cdr3_nt: TGTGCTAGTGGTTGGGGGACAGGGTATGGCTACACCTTC
cdr3_aa: CASGWGTGYGYTF

v_call: TRBV12-3/TRBV12-4
j_call: TRBJ1-1
clone_size: .
d_call: .
cdr3_nt: TGTGCCAGCAGTTTAATGGGACTTGCAGCTTTCTTT
cdr3_aa: CASSLMGLAAFF

v_call: TRBV5-5
j_call: TRBJ2-7
clone_size: .
d_call: TRBD2
cdr3_nt: TGTGCCAGCAGCCCTGGGACTAGCGCTACCTACGAGCAGTACTTC
cdr3_aa: CASSPGTSATYEQYF

v_call: TRBV7-9
j_call: TRBJ2-5
clone_size: .
d_call: .
cdr3_nt: TGTGCCAGCAGCTTAGGACAGTGGGAAGAGACCCAGTACTTC
cdr3_aa: CASSLGQWEETQYF

v_call: TRBV3-1/TRBV3-2
j_call: TRBJ1-3
clone_size: .
d_call: TRBD1
cdr3_nt: TGTGCCAGCAGCCAAGGCAGGGGGCTAGGAAACACCATATATTTT
cdr3_aa: CASSQGRGLGNTIYF

v_call: TRBV6-2/TRBV6-3
j_call: TRBJ2-3
clone_size: .
d_call: .
cdr3_nt: TGTGCCAGCAGTTACCTCACTAGCACAGATACGCAGTATTTT
cdr3_aa: CASSYLTSTDTQYF

v_call: TRBV9
j_call: TRBJ1-2
clone_size: .
d_call: TRBD1
cdr3_nt: TGTGCCAGCAGCGTACAGGGGGCGCAGGGTGGCTACACCTTC
cdr3_aa: CASSVQGAQGGYTF

v_call: TRBV27
j_call: TRBJ2-7
clone_size: once
d_call: TRBD2
cdr3_nt: TGTGCCAGCAAGGTCCAGCGGGGTCCCTACGAGCAGTACTTC
cdr3_aa: CASKVQRGPYEQYF

v_call: TRBV5-1
j_call: TRBJ2-7
clone_size: .
d_call: .
cdr3_nt: TGCGCCAGCAGCTTGGCCTCGGGGAGCTCCTACGAGCAGTACTTC
cdr3_aa: CASSLASGSSYEQYF

v_call: TRBV4-1
j_call: TRBJ1-2
clone_size: .
d_call: .
cdr3_nt: TGCGCCAGCAGCCAAGGGGCGGGAGCTAACTATGGCTACACCTTC
cdr3_aa: CASSQGAGANYGYTF

v_call: TRBV7-3
j_call: TRBJ2-1
clone_size: .
d_call: TRBD1
cdr3_nt: TGTGCCAGCAGCACAGGACAGGGAAGAAGCAGGTTCTTC
cdr3_aa: CASSTGQGRSRFF

v_call: TRBV7-2
j_call: TRBJ2-7
clone_size: .
d_call: .
cdr3_nt: TGTGCCAGCAGCTTAGTGGTGGGCTTAAACTACGAGCAGTACTTC
cdr3_aa: CASSLVVGLNYEQYF

v_call: TRBV10-3
j_call: TRBJ1-5
clone_size: .
d_call: .
cdr3_nt: TGTGCCATCAGTGCAGGGGCGCGACAGCCCCAGCATTTT
cdr3_aa: CAISAGARQPQHF

v_call: TRBV7-2
j_call: TRBJ1-6
clone_size: .
d_call: .
cdr3_nt: TGTGCCAGCAGCTTGTGGCAGGGAAATTCACCCCTCCACTTT
cdr3_aa: CASSLWQGNSPLHF